Each of the 25 T cell receptor beta chains below was sequenced from the same sample in a study of shared clonotypes between healthy human individuals. Assay: immunoSEQ multiplex PCR; the TCRdb copy retains only in-frame clones and omits some. The repertoire holds 1.4 million to 1.5 million clones, with roughly 96% as singletons. The sequenced material came from naive CD4+ T cells sorted from blood. Regarding subset: CD45RA+ positively selected. These receptors originate from a man aged 25 to 40 in good health.

The V gene is TRBV15, the J gene TRBJ1-1; D may be TRBD1 (5 bases). This CDR3 contains 15 residues. The germline V gene encodes CDR1 LNHNV and CDR2 YYDKDF (reference sequence). Trimming removed 4 bases at V and 5 bases at J, with 17 bases between. As DNA, the CDR3 is TGTGCCACCAGCACCCCGGGACCCAGAGCGACTGAAGCTTTCTTT. Translating gives CATSTPGPRATEAFF.

This chain joins TRBV7-9 and TRBJ1-4; 10 bases are a match to TRBD1. Looked up from germline, CDR1 is SEHNR and CDR2 is FQNEAQ (reference sequence). There are 15 residues in the CDR3. V gave up 1 base and J gave up 8 bases; unmatched junction bases: 4. The CDR3 protein is CASSLGDRGPEKLFF. In nucleotides, the CDR3 is TGTGCCAGCAGCTTAGGTGACAGGGGGCCAGAAAAACTGTTTTTT.

This clone is a singleton in its sample. The gene calls are TRBV6-5 and TRBJ2-5, with 8 bases fitting TRBD2. The junction had 7 bases not matched to a gene; V was cut back by 5 bases and J by 5 bases. The CDR3 loop spans 14 amino acids. CDR1 MNHEY and CDR2 SVGAGI come from the germline V gene. The CDR3 DNA reads as TGTGCCAGCAGTATAGCGGGACCGGGGGAGACCCAGTACTTC. This encodes CASSIAGPGETQYF.

A remark on this clone: Other nucleotide sequences in the sample specify the same CDR3. The V call is TRBV5-1, the J call TRBJ2-5; 9 bases match TRBD1. This CDR3 has 12 residues. The germline gives CDR1 SGHRS, CDR2 YFSETQ. Unmatched junction bases numbered 2, after V lost 4 bases and J lost 7 bases. CDR3 residues: CASSLDRGTQYF. The CDR3 DNA is TGCGCCAGCAGCCTGGACAGGGGGACCCAGTACTTC.

This clone has a single count. This chain connects TRBV10-2 to TRBJ2-3, with 8 bases that match TRBD2. With V trimmed by 3 bases and J by 2 bases, 4 bases remained unmatched. From germline, CDR1 is WSHSY and CDR2 SAAADI. The CDR3 sequence is 15 residues long. The CDR3 bases are TGCGCCAGCAGTGAAGCGGGAGTTGTCACAGATACGCAGTATTTT. Protein product: CASSEAGVVTDTQYF.

The chain links TRBV2 to TRBJ1-4; D perhaps matches TRBD1 (5 bases). V was cut by 8 bases and J by 5 bases, with 12 bases left in between. The CDR3 has 13 residues. Per germline, CDR1 SNHLY and CDR2 FYNNEI. CDR3 coding DNA: TGTGCCAGCGGGAAGGGGCGCAATGAAAAACTGTTTTTT. This encodes CASGKGRNEKLFF.

The chain recombines TRBV19 with TRBJ2-5; TRBD2 agrees at 7 bases. The CDR3 sequence is 15 residues long. The germline V gene encodes CDR1 LNHDA and CDR2 SQIVND (reference sequence). The junction had 11 bases not matched to a gene; V was cut back by 6 bases and J by 4 bases. CDR3 in DNA: TGTGCCAGTAGAAATCAATTGACTAGCTCAGAGACCCAGTACTTC. Translated, it gives CASRNQLTSSETQYF.

The chain joins TRBV6-5 to TRBJ2-7; TRBD1 agrees at 9 bases. The V and J ends lost 6 bases and 7 bases, in that order; junction bases with no gene match: 10. The CDR3 contains 14 residues. Germline lookup yields CDR1 MNHEY and CDR2 SVGAGI. Here the CDR3 reads CASRPTDRGSEQYF. In DNA, the CDR3 is TGTGCCAGCAGACCTACCGACAGGGGGTCGGAGCAGTACTTC.

This chain uses TRBV19 with TRBJ2-3; possibly TRBD2 for D (5 bases). Trimming removed 8 bases at V and 3 bases at J, with 9 bases between. CDR1 is LNHDA, CDR2 SQIVND, per germline (reference sequence). This CDR3 is 12 amino acids long. The CDR3 DNA is TGTGCCAGTGCTGGGAGTACAGATACGCAGTATTTT. Translation: CASAGSTDTQYF. The full variable domain, its missing parts supplied by reference TRBV19 and TRBJ2-3, is DGGITQSPKYLFRKEGQNVTLSCEQNLNHDAMYWYRQDPGQGLRLIYYSQIVNDFQKGDIAEGYSVSREKKESFPLTVTSAQKNPTAFYLCASAGSTDTQYFGPGTRLTVL.

The chain carries TRBV7-2 and TRBJ1-1, with 9 bases matching TRBD1. Per germline, CDR1 SGHTA and CDR2 FQGNSA. The CDR3 is 15 residues long. The trim removed 5 bases at V and 10 bases at J, leaving 14 bases unmatched. This CDR3 reads CASSPDPGTGRRAFF. In nucleotides, the CDR3 is TGTGCCAGCAGCCCCGACCCCGGGACAGGGCGGAGAGCTTTCTTT.

This chain joins TRBV5-1 and TRBJ2-2, with D tentatively TRBD1 (6 bases). The CDR3 runs to 13 residues. Germline V CDR1 and CDR2: SGHRS, YFSETQ. V lost 5 bases and J lost 6, with 11 bases in between. The CDR3 spells CASRLWGPGELFF. The DNA of the CDR3 is TGCGCCAGCAGATTGTGGGGGCCCGGGGAGCTGTTTTTT.

The V and J genes are TRBV19 and TRBJ1-5, with 9 bases identical to TRBD1. With 5 bases clipped from V and 5 bases from J, the junction kept 7 bases outside the gene matches. The germline V gene has CDR1 LNHDA and CDR2 SQIVND (reference sequence). This CDR3 is 15 amino acids long. The CDR3: CASSPLDRGYQPQHF. Written as DNA, the CDR3 is TGTGCCAGTAGTCCCCTGGACAGGGGCTATCAGCCCCAGCATTTT. Looking up the rest from reference TRBV19 and TRBJ1-5 gives the full variable domain: DGGITQSPKYLFRKEGQNVTLSCEQNLNHDAMYWYRQDPGQGLRLIYYSQIVNDFQKGDIAEGYSVSREKKESFPLTVTSAQKNPTAFYLCASSPLDRGYQPQHFGDGTRLSIL.

V is TRBV5-1 and J is TRBJ2-7; 7 positions agree with TRBD1. The CDR3 has 14 amino acids. Germline V CDR1 and CDR2: SGHRS, YFSETQ. After removal of 7 bases from V and 3 bases from J, the junction contained 10 bases not matched to a gene. DNA of the CDR3: TGCGCCAGCGGGACAGATCCCTCCTACTACGAGCAGTACTTC. It codes for CASGTDPSYYEQYF.

The V and J genes are TRBV28 and TRBJ1-5, with no clear D. The CDR3 totals 16 residues. Trimming stripped 6 bases from V and 6 bases from J, with 21 bases between. The germline V gene encodes CDR1 MDHEN and CDR2 SYDVKM. In DNA form, the CDR3 reads TGTGCCAGCAGCTACACCCGAGGGATGAATCGTCAGCCCCAGCATTTT. It specifies CASSYTRGMNRQPQHF. Full variable domain (outside the CDR3, taken from reference TRBV28 and TRBJ1-5): DVKVTQSSRYLVKRTGEKVFLECVQDMDHENMFWYRQDPGLGLRLIYFSYDVKMKEKGDIPEGYSVSREKKERFSLILESASTNQTSMYLCASSYTRGMNRQPQHFGDGTRLSIL.

The V gene is TRBV5-4, the J gene TRBJ2-7; D perhaps matches TRBD1 (6 bases). V shed 4 bases and J shed 4 bases, with 9 bases lying between them. The CDR3 loop spans 12 amino acids. Looked up from germline, CDR1 is SGHNT and CDR2 is YYREEE (reference sequence). The CDR3 sequence is CASSHTGYEQYF. The CDR3 DNA is TGTGCCAGCAGCCATACAGGGTACGAGCAGTACTTC. The variable domain in full, completed from reference TRBV5-4 and TRBJ2-7, reads ETGVTQSPTHLIKTRGQQVTLRCSSQSGHNTVSWYQQALGQGPQFIFQYYREEENGRGNFPPRFSGLQFPNYSSELNVNALELDDSALYLCASSHTGYEQYFGPGTRLTVT.

The J gene is TRBJ2-3, the V gene TRBV7-2, with D perhaps TRBD1 or TRBD2 (5 bases each). Germline V CDR1 and CDR2: SGHTA, FQGNSA. The CDR3 spans 16 residues. With 5 bases removed from V and 2 bases from J, the gap between germline ends came to 17 bases. CDR3: CASSPGGSVNTDTQYF. The DNA of the CDR3 is TGTGCCAGCAGCCCTGGGGGTAGCGTAAACACAGATACGCAGTATTTT.

This clone is a singleton in its sample. This rearrangement joins TRBV23-1 to TRBJ2-7, with a possible D match to TRBD2 (5 bases). TRBV23-1 is filed as an ORF, its function uncertain. V was trimmed by 0 bases and J by 3 bases, leaving 18 bases between them. The CDR3 consists of 17 residues. CDR3 protein: CASSQSPFRGMCYEQYF. In nucleotides, the CDR3 is TGCGCCAGCAGTCAATCTCCGTTCCGGGGAATGTGCTACGAGCAGTACTTC.

The V call is TRBV9, the J call TRBJ1-3; D possibly corresponds to TRBD1 (6 bases). This CDR3 is 16 amino acids long. CDR1 and CDR2 from the germline V gene are SGDLS and YYNGEE. V was cut by 2 bases and J by 0 bases, with 12 bases left in between. CDR3 coding DNA: TGTGCCAGCAGCGTTACAGGGACTACCTCTGGAAACACCATATATTTT. It encodes CASSVTGTTSGNTIYF.

The chain combines TRBV5-4 with TRBJ1-2; 11 positions match TRBD1. Trimming at V came to 2 bases and at J to 2 bases, leaving 2 bases not matched to a gene. The CDR3 runs to 15 residues. Germline CDR1 and CDR2: SGHNT and YYREEE (reference sequence). The DNA for the CDR3 is TGTGCCAGCAGCTTAAGGGACAGGGGGAACTATGGCTACACCTTC. Encoded protein: CASSLRDRGNYGYTF.

A note on this clone: Other DNA sequences from this sample encode an identical CDR3 as well. J is TRBJ2-7 and V is TRBV19; weak D call: TRBD1 (5 bases). Trimming left V 0 bases short and J 2 bases short, with 8 bases between. The CDR3 sequence is 14 residues long. The germline V gene has CDR1 LNHDA and CDR2 SQIVND (reference sequence). CDR3 DNA: TGTGCCAGTAGTATAGATCCAGGGACCTACGAGCAGTACTTC. This encodes CASSIDPGTYEQYF.

The gene calls are TRBV4-3 and TRBJ2-2; D is unclear. Germline assignment: CDR1 LGHNA and CDR2 YSLEER. The CDR3 runs 18 residues. Trimming pared 0 bases from V and 7 bases from J, leaving 21 bases between. CDR3 protein: CASSQDPPGHGPNGELFF. CDR3 sequence (DNA): TGCGCCAGCAGCCAAGATCCACCGGGCCATGGGCCGAACGGGGAGCTGTTTTTT.

The chain joins TRBV19 to TRBJ2-7, with 10 bases matching TRBD1. CDR1 is LNHDA and CDR2 is SQIVND in the germline V gene (reference sequence). The CDR3 has 16 residues. V lost 6 bases and J lost 7; bases outside the gene matches: 15. The CDR3, as DNA: TGTGCCAGTAGCCCCCTTGACAGGGGGCGTTTCGGTGAGCAGTACTTC. Its protein is CASSPLDRGRFGEQYF.

CDR3 bases: TGTGCCAGCAGCTTTCCCGGGAGGGCCGCAGATACGCAGTATTTT. Residues: CASSFPGRAADTQYF. The V gene is TRBV5-4, the J gene TRBJ2-3; 8 bases agree with TRBD2. Germline V gene data show CDR1 as SGHNT and CDR2 as YYREEE (reference sequence). The V and J ends lost 2 bases and 4 bases, in that order; junction bases with no gene match: 6. The CDR3 loop spans 15 amino acids. Filled out from reference TRBV5-4 and TRBJ2-3, the complete variable domain reads ETGVTQSPTHLIKTRGQQVTLRCSSQSGHNTVSWYQQALGQGPQFIFQYYREEENGRGNFPPRFSGLQFPNYSSELNVNALELDDSALYLCASSFPGRAADTQYFGPGTRLTVL.

This chain uses TRBV6-6 with TRBJ2-2; D is unresolved. V lost 5 bases and J 1 base, leaving 11 bases between the germline ends. The CDR3 loop spans 15 amino acids. Germline loops: CDR1 MNHNY, CDR2 SVGAGI (reference sequence). CDR3 in DNA: TGTGCCAGCAGTACCCCTCGCGGGAACACCGGGGAGCTGTTTTTT. It translates to CASSTPRGNTGELFF.

This rearrangement joins TRBV10-3 to TRBJ1-1; possibly TRBD1 for D (6 bases). V was shortened by 4 bases and J by 6 bases, with 9 bases between the two germline ends. CDR1 ENHRY and CDR2 SYGVKD come from the germline V gene. This CDR3 is 12 amino acids long. The CDR3 loop reads CAISGGAPEAFF. CDR3 in DNA: TGTGCCATCAGTGGGGGGGCACCTGAAGCTTTCTTT.